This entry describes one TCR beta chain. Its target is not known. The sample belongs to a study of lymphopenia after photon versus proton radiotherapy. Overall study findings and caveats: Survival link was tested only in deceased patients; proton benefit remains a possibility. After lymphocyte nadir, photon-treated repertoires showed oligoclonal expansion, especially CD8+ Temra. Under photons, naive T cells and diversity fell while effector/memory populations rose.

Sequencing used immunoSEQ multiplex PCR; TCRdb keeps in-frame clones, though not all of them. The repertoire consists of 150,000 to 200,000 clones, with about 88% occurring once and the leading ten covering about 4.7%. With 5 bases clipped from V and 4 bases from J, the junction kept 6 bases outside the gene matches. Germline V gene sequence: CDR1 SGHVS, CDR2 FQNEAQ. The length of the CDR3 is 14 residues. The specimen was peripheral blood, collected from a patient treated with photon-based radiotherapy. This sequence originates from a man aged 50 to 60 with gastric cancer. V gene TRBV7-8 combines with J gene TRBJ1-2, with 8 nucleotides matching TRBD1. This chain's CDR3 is CASSPRDRSYGYTF. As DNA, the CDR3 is TGTGCCAGCAGCCCCCGGGACAGGTCCTATGGCTACACCTTC.